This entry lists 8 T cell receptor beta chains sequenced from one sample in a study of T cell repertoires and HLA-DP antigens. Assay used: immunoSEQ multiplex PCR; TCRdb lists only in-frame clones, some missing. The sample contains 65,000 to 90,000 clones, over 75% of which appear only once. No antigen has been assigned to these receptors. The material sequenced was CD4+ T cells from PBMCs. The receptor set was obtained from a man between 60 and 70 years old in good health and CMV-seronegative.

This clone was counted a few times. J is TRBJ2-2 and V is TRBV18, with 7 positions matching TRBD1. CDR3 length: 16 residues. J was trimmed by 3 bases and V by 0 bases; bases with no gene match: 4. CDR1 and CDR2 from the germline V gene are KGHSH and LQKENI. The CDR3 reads CASSPPTGVDTGELFF. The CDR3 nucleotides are TGTGCCAGCTCACCACCCACAGGGGTAGACACCGGGGAGCTGTTTTTT.

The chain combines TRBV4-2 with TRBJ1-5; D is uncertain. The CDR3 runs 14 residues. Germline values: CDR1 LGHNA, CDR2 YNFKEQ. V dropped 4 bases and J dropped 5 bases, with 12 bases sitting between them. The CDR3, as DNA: TGTGCCAGCAGCCTCAAGCCCGGGGATCAGCCCCAGCATTTT. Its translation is CASSLKPGDQPQHF.

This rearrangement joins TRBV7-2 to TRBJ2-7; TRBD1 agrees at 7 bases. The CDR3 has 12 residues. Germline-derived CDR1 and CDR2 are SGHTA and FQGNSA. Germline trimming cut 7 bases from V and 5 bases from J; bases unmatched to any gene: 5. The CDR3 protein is CASNRGQDEQYF. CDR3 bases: TGTGCCAGCAACCGTGGACAGGACGAGCAGTACTTC.

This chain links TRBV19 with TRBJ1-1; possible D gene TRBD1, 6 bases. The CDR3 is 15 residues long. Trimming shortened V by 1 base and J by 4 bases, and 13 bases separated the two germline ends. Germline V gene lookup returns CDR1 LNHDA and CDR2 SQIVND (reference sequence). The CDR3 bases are TGTGCCAGTAGTATAGGAGGGGGGGGAGGCACTGAAGCTTTCTTT. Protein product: CASSIGGGGGTEAFF.

CDR3: CASSYSGGTSTDTQYF. CDR3 nucleotide sequence: TGTGCCAGCAGTTACTCTGGTGGTACTAGCACAGATACGCAGTATTTT. The rearrangement links TRBV6-5 to TRBJ2-3; D gene ambiguous. This CDR3 region has 16 residues. CDR1 and CDR2 (germline): MNHEY, SVGAGI. Trimming pared 0 bases from V and 0 bases from J, leaving 10 bases between.

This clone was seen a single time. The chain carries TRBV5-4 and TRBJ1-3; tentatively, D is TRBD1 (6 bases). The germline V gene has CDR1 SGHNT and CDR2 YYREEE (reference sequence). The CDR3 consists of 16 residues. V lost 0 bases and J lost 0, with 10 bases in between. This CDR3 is CASSLGGTLSGNTIYF. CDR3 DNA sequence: TGTGCCAGCAGCTTGGGAGGGACACTCTCTGGAAACACCATATATTTT.

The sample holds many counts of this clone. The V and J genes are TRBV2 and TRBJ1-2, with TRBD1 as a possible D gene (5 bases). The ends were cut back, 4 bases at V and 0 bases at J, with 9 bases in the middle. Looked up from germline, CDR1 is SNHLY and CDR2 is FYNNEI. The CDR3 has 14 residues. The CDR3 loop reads CASSVRGPNYGYTF. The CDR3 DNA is TGTGCCAGCAGTGTAAGGGGCCCTAACTATGGCTACACCTTC.

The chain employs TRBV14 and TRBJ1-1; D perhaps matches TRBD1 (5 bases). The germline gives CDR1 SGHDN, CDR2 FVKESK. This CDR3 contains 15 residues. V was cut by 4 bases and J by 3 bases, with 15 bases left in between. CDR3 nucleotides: TGTGCCAGCAGCCGTACGCAGGGTCGTGACACTGAAGCTTTCTTT. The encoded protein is CASSRTQGRDTEAFF.